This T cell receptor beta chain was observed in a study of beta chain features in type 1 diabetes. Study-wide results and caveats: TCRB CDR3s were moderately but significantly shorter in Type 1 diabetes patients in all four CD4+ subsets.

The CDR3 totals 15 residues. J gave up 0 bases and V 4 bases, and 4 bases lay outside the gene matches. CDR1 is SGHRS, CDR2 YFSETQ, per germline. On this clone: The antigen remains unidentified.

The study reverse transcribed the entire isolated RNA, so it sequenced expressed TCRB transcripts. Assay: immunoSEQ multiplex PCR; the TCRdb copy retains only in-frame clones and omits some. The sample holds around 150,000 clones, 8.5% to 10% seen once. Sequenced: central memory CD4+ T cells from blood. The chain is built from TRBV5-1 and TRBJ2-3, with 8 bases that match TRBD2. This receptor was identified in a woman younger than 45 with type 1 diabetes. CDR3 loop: CASSTSGASTDTQYF. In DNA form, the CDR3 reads TGCGCCAGCAGCACTAGCGGAGCCAGCACAGATACGCAGTATTTT. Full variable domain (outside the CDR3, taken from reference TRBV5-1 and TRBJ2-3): KAGVTQTPRYLIKTRGQQVTLSCSPISGHRSVSWYQQTPGQGLQFLFEYFSETQRNKGNFPGRFSGRQFSNSRSEMNVSTLELGDSALYLCASSTSGASTDTQYFGPGTRLTVL.